This entry concerns a single T cell receptor (beta chain). What it binds is unknown. The source of the sample is a study of radiotherapy plus CTLA-4 blockade in lung cancer. Study results and limitations: Reports identified early blood T cell clone dynamics, with interferon-beta, as the best response predictor. Among blood TCR repertoires after radiotherapy plus ipilimumab, tumor-derived clones expanded.

Using immunoSEQ multiplex PCR, the repertoire was profiled, and TCRdb retains in-frame clones only, with some absent. The repertoire holds over 60,000 clones, with around 87% as singletons. Enrolled patients, whose metastatic non-small-cell lung cancer was chemo-refractory, received focal radiation plus CTLA-4 blockade with ipilimumab. The TCR was taken from a human donor with non-small cell lung cancer that progressed on radiotherapy plus ipilimumab. The specimen comprised peripheral blood, sampled from a patient treated with radiotherapy plus ipilimumab.

The CDR3 DNA reads TGTGCCAGCAGTCCGAGGCAGGCGCAGTATTTT. Its protein is CASSPRQAQYF. The chain couples TRBV28 to TRBJ2-3; D ambiguous. The ends were cut back, 5 bases at V and 10 bases at J, with 10 bases in the middle. The CDR3 loop spans 11 amino acids. From germline, CDR1 is MDHEN and CDR2 SYDVKM.